This T cell receptor (beta chain) comes out of a study of blood T cell repertoires in COVID-19. Profiling relied on immunoSEQ multiplex PCR, and the TCRdb table lists in-frame clones only, not all of them. The sample consists of some 290,000 clones, roughly 90% of them appearing once. There are 14 residues in the CDR3. V was clipped by 5 bases and J by 6 bases, with 16 bases between them. The germline gives CDR1 MGHRA, CDR2 YSYEKL. The chain employs TRBV4-1 and TRBJ1-2, with D perhaps matching TRBD1 (5 bases). The receptor comes from a woman between 40 and 55 years old with acute COVID-19. Specimen: PBMCs or T cells enriched from blood (not recorded which). CDR3 sequence (DNA): TGCGCCAGCAGCTCCGAACAGGTTGCGGATGGCTACACCTTC. It specifies CASSSEQVADGYTF.